This is a list of T cell receptor beta chains from one sample in a study of blood T cell dynamics during melanoma immunotherapy. Sequencing was performed with immunoSEQ multiplex PCR; in TCRdb, only in-frame clones are kept and a portion is missing. The sample includes around 5,000 clones, roughly 84% seen only once; the top ten take about a tenth. Sample: blood, taken from a patient treated with checkpoint blockade. The receptors here all came from a human donor with melanoma. The CDR3 runs from the conserved cysteine through the conserved F or W. The order of the fields is D gene, clone size, J gene, V gene, CDR3 DNA, CDR3 protein. A D gene is named only where the DNA matches it firmly. A clone size is listed for some rows: how often the clone was seen (once, few, many), or a class if it is expanded.

D: NA
size: NA
J: TRBJ2-7
V: TRBV7-2
DNA: TGTGCCAGCAGCTTTTCCCGCGAGCAGTACTTC
CDR3: CASSFSREQYF

D: NA
size: NA
J: TRBJ1-1
V: TRBV2
DNA: TGTGCCAGCACAAGGGACGTTGATACTGAAGCTTTCTTT
CDR3: CASTRDVDTEAFF

D: NA
size: NA
J: TRBJ1-1
V: TRBV18
DNA: TGTGCCAGCTCACCCCGAGGAAACACTGAAGCTTTCTTT
CDR3: CASSPRGNTEAFF

D: TRBD1
size: NA
J: TRBJ2-7
V: TRBV5-1
DNA: TGCGCCATCAAACCCGGGACAGGGTCCTACGAGCAGTACTTC
CDR3: CAIKPGTGSYEQYF

D: NA
size: once
J: TRBJ1-5
V: TRBV28
DNA: TGTGCCAGCACCCCGGGACTCGGGGGGTATCAGCCCCAGCATTTT
CDR3: CASTPGLGGYQPQHF

D: NA
size: NA
J: TRBJ1-1
V: TRBV18
DNA: TGTGCCAGCTCACCACAGGGCCTGAACACTGAAGCTTTCTTT
CDR3: CASSPQGLNTEAFF

D: NA
size: NA
J: TRBJ1-1
V: TRBV29-1
DNA: TGCAGCGGCATCGCGGGTCGGGGGATCACTGAAGCTTTCTTT
CDR3: CSGIAGRGITEAFF

D: TRBD1
size: NA
J: TRBJ2-7
V: TRBV7-9
DNA: TGTGCCAGCTCAACAAGGACAGGGGGAGACGAGCAGTACTTC
CDR3: CASSTRTGGDEQYF

D: NA
size: NA
J: TRBJ1-2
V: TRBV6-5
DNA: TGTGCCAGCAGTTACTCGACAAGTTCAGTATATGGCTACACCTTC
CDR3: CASSYSTSSVYGYTF

D: TRBD1
size: NA
J: TRBJ1-1
V: TRBV2
DNA: TGTGCCAGCAGGGGGACAGAGAACACTGAAGCTTTCTTT
CDR3: CASRGTENTEAFF

D: NA
size: NA
J: TRBJ2-7
V: TRBV7-8
DNA: TGTGCCAGCAGCTATTATAAAACGAGCTTAGAGGGTAGGTCGGGGGAGCAGTACTTC
CDR3: CASSYYKTSLEGRSGEQYF

D: NA
size: once
J: TRBJ1-3
V: TRBV2
DNA: TGTGCCAGCAGTGAAGGGGGCAGCGGAAACACCATATATTTT
CDR3: CASSEGGSGNTIYF

D: NA
size: NA
J: TRBJ2-7
V: TRBV5-1
DNA: TGCGCCAGCAGCTTTTTAGGGGGATTTGCGCGGGACGAGCAGTACTTC
CDR3: CASSFLGGFARDEQYF

D: TRBD1
size: NA
J: TRBJ1-1
V: TRBV4-3
DNA: TGCGCCAGCAGCCTCTCGGTAGGGGGCAACTTCATGAACACTGAAGCTTTCTTT
CDR3: CASSLSVGGNFMNTEAFF